Below are 7 T cell receptor beta chains sequenced from a single sample in a study of blood T cells in healthy people across ages. Next came a second PCR, run for about 6 to 12 cycles, which used a sample-barcoded 5' primer along with a J-beta primer mix. TCRdb itself ran the 5' RACE reads through MiXCR, one entry per CDR3 protein. The sample lists around 1,900,000 distinct CDR3 sequences, around 42% seen once, with under 25% in the top ten. The specimen was blood. The source of these receptors is a human donor in good health.

The gene calls are TRBV4-1 and TRBJ2-2; 8 bases map to TRBD2. Germline V CDR1 and CDR2: MGHRA, YSYEKL. The CDR3 loop spans 18 amino acids. Trimming took 5 bases from V and 8 from J; bases not matched to a gene: 19. CDR3 bases: TGCGCCAGCAGCTTTGGTCCCAGGCGGGGGGCCCGATATGGGGAGCTGTTTTTT. Amino acid sequence: CASSFGPRRGARYGELFF.

The J gene is TRBJ2-7, the V gene TRBV29-1; 8 bases match TRBD1. V shed 5 bases and J 6 bases; nucleotides not matched to a gene: 6. In germline, CDR1 is SQVTM, CDR2 ANQGSEA. The CDR3 is 12 amino acids. CDR3 amino acids: CSVRTGSCEQYF. The CDR3 DNA sequence: TGCAGCGTTAGGACAGGGAGCTGCGAGCAGTACTTC.

The chain has TRBV19 and TRBJ2-6, with D unclear. Germline CDR1 LNHDA, CDR2 SQIVND (reference sequence). The CDR3 loop spans 15 amino acids. V was shortened by 6 bases and J by 4 bases, with 13 bases between the two germline ends. As DNA, the CDR3 is TGTGCCAGTAGCCTTCCAGTAACCGGGGCCAACGTCCTGACTTTC. Protein sequence: CASSLPVTGANVLTF.

The V and J genes are TRBV12-3 or TRBV12-4 and TRBJ2-1; 12 bases match TRBD2. This CDR3 spans 20 amino acids. V shed 2 bases and J 2 bases; nucleotides not matched to a gene: 13. CDR3 nucleotides: TGTGCCAGCAGTTTAAGATCTAGCGGGGGGGCCCATGTGCCCTACAATGAGCAGTTCTTC. This codes for CASSLRSSGGAHVPYNEQFF.

The rearrangement joins TRBV28 to TRBJ2-1; D is possibly TRBD2 (5 bases). The CDR3 has 19 amino acids. V lost 6 bases, J lost 0 bases, and 24 bases lay in between. Germline V gene data show CDR1 as MDHEN and CDR2 as SYDVKM. CDR3 in DNA: TGTGCCAGCAGCTTTTTTATTGGACTTAAGCTCAGCTCCTACAATGAGCAGTTCTTC. As protein: CASSFFIGLKLSSYNEQFF.

A few counts support this clonotype. The J gene is TRBJ1-1, the V gene TRBV10-3, with TRBD1 as a possible D gene (5 bases). The V gene's germline CDR1 is ENHRY and CDR2 SYGVKD. The CDR3 contains 14 residues. Trimming removed 8 bases from V and 1 base from J, with 14 bases in between. The CDR3 here is CAIQTVDKNTEAFF. In DNA, the CDR3 is TGTGCCATCCAGACAGTGGATAAGAACACTGAAGCTTTCTTT.

This clonotype has more than one count but fewer than ten. The V call is TRBV29-1, the J call TRBJ1-2; D may be TRBD1 (6 bases). The ends were cut back, 4 bases at V and 1 base at J, with 10 bases in the middle. The germline V gene encodes CDR1 SQVTM and CDR2 ANQGSEA. CDR3 length: 13 residues. CDR3 sequence: CSVVGGVNYGYTF. The CDR3 DNA follows: TGCAGCGTTGTAGGGGGTGTTAACTATGGCTACACCTTC.